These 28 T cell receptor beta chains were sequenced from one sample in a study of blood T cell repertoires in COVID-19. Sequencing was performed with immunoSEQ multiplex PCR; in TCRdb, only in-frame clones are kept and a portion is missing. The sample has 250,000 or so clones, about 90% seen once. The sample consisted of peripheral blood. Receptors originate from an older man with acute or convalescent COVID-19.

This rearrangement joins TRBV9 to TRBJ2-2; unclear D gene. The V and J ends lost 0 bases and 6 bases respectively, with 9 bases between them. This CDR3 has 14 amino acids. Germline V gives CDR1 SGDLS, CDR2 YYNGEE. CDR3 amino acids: CASSVAPPAGELFF. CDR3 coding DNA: TGTGCCAGCAGCGTAGCCCCTCCTGCCGGGGAGCTGTTTTTT.

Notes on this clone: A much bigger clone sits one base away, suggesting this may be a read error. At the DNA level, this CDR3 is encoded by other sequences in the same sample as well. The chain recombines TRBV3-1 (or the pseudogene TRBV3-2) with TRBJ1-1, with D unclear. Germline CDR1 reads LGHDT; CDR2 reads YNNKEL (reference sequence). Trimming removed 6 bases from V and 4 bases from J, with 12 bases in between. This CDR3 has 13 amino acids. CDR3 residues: CASSRYAFTEAFF. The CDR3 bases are TGTGCCAGCAGTCGATACGCGTTCACTGAAGCTTTCTTT.

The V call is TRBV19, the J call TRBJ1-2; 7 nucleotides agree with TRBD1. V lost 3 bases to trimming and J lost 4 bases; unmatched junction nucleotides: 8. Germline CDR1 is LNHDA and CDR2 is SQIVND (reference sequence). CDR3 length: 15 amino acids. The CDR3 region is CASSMGTVWSYGYTF. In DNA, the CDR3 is TGTGCCAGTAGTATGGGGACAGTTTGGAGCTATGGCTACACCTTC.

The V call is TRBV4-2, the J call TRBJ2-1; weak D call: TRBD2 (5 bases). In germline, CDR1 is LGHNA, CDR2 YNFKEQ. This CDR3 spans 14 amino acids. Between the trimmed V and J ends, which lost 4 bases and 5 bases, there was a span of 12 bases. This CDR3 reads CASSRLQNNNEQFF. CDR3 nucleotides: TGTGCCAGCAGCCGACTACAGAACAACAATGAGCAGTTCTTC.

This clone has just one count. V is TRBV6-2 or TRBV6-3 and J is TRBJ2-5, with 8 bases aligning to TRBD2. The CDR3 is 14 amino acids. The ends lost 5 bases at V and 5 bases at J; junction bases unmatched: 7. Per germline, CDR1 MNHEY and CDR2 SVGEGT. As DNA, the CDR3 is TGTGCCAGCAGTCCCGGGGGACTAGGGGAGACCCAGTACTTC. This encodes CASSPGGLGETQYF.

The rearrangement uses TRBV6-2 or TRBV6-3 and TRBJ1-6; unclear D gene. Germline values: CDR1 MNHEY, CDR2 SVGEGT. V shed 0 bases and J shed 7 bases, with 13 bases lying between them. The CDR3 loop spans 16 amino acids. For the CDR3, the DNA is TGTGCCAGCAGTTACTCAGGAACAGTCGGAAATTCACCCCTCCACTTT. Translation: CASSYSGTVGNSPLHF.

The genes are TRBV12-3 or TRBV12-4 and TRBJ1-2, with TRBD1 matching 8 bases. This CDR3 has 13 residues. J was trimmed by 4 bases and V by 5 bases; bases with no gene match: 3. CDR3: CASSLQGVYGYTF. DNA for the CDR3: TGTGCCAGCAGTCTACAGGGGGTCTATGGCTACACCTTC.

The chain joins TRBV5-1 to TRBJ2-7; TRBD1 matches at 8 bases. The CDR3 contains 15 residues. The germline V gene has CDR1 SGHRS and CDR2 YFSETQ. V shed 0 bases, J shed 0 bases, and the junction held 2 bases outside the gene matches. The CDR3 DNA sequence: TGCGCCAGCAGCTTGGACAGGGGGTACTCCTACGAGCAGTACTTC. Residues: CASSLDRGYSYEQYF.

The CDR3 nucleotides read TGTGCCAGCAGCAAACCTGAAACGGGACAGTCGCGCCGGGGGCCCAATGAGCAGTTCTTC. Its translation is CASSKPETGQSRRGPNEQFF. The chain combines TRBV21-1 with TRBJ2-1; TRBD1 reflects the table's D call only, with no check against the DNA. TRBV21-1 is a documented pseudogene. This CDR3 has 20 residues.

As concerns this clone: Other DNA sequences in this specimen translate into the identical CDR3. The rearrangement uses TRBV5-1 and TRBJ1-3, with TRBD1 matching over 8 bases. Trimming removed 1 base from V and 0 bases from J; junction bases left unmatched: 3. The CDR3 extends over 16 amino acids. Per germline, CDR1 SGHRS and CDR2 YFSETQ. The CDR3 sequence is CASSLRQGASGNTIYF. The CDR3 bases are TGCGCCAGCAGCTTGAGGCAGGGGGCCTCTGGAAACACCATATATTTT.

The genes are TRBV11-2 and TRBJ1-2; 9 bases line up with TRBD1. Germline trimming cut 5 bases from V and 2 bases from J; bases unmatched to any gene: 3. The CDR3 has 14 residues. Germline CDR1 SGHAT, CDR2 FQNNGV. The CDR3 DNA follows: TGTGCCAGCAGCCTCGGACAGGGGAACTATGGCTACACCTTC. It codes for CASSLGQGNYGYTF.

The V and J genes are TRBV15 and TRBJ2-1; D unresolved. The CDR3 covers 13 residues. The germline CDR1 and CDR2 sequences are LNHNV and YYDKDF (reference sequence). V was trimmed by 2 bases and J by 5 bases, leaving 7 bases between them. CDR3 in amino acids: CATSRRLDNEQFF. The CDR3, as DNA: TGTGCCACCAGCAGAAGACTTGACAATGAGCAGTTCTTC.

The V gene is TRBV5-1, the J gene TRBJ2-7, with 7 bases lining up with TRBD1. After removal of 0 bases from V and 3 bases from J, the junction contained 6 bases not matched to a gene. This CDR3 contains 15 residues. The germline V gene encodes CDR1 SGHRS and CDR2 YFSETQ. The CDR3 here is CASSLGGNRGYEQYF. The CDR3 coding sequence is TGCGCCAGCAGCTTGGGGGGGAACAGGGGCTACGAGCAGTACTTC.

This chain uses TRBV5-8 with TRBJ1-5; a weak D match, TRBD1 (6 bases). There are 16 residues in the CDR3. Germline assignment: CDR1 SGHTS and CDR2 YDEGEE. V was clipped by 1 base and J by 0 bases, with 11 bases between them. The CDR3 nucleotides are TGTGCCAGCAGCTTGTTACGACAGGTTAGCAATCAGCCCCAGCATTTT. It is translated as CASSLLRQVSNQPQHF.

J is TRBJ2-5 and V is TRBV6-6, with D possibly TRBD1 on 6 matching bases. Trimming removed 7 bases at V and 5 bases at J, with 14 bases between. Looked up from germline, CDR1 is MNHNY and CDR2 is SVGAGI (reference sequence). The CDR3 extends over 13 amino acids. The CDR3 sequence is CASTPPTGETQYF. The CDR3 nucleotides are TGTGCCAGCACCCCTCCTACAGGGGAGACCCAGTACTTC.

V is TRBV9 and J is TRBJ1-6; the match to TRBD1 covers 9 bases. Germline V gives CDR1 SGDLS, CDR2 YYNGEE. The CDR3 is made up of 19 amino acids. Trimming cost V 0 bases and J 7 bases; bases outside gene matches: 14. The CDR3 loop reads CASSVAGQGFPLGNSPLHF. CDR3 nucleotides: TGTGCCAGCAGCGTAGCGGGACAGGGTTTCCCCTTGGGGAATTCACCCCTCCACTTT. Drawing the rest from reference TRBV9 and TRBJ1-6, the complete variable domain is DSGVTQTPKHLITATGQRVTLRCSPRSGDLSVYWYQQSLDQGLQFLIQYYNGEERAKGNILERFSAQQFPDLHSELNLSSLELGDSALYFCASSVAGQGFPLGNSPLHFGNGTRLTVT.

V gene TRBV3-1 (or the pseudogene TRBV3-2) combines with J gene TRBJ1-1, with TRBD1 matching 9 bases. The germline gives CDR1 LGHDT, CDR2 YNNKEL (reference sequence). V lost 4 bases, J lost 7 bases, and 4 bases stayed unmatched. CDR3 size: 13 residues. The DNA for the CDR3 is TGTGCCAGCAGCCCAGGACAGGGGAGTGAAGCTTTCTTT. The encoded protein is CASSPGQGSEAFF.

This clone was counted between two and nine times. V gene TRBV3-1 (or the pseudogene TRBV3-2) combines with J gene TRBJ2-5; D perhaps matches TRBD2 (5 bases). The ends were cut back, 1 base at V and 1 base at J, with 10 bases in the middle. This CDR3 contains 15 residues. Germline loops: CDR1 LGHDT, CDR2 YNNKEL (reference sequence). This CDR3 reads CASSQVVGVQETQYF. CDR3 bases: TGTGCCAGCAGCCAAGTGGTCGGGGTCCAAGAGACCCAGTACTTC.

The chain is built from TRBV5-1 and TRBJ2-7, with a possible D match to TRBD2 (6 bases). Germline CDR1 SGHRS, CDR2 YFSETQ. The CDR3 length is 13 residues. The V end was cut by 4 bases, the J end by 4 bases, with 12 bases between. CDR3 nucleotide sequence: TGCGCCAGCAGCCCGGCGGAGGGTTACGAGCAGTACTTC. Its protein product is CASSPAEGYEQYF.

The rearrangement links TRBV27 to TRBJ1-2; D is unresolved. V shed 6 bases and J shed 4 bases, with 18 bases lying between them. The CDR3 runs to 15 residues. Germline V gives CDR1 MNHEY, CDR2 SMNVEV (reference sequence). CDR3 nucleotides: TGTGCCAGCAGGACGACAAACTCAAACTCCTATGGCTACACCTTC. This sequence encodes CASRTTNSNSYGYTF.

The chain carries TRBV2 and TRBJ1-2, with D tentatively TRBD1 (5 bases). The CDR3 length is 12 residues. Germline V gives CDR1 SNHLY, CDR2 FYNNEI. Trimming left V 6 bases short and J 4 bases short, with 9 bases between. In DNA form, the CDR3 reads TGTGCCAGCAGCGCCGACAGCTATGGCTACACCTTC. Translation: CASSADSYGYTF.

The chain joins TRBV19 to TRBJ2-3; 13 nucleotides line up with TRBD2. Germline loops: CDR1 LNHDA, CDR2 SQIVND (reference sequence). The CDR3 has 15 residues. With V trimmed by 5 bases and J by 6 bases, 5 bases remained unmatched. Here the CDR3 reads CASSPPGLAGDTQYF. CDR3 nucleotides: TGTGCCAGTAGTCCCCCGGGACTAGCGGGGGATACGCAGTATTTT. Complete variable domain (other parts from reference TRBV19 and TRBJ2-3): DGGITQSPKYLFRKEGQNVTLSCEQNLNHDAMYWYRQDPGQGLRLIYYSQIVNDFQKGDIAEGYSVSREKKESFPLTVTSAQKNPTAFYLCASSPPGLAGDTQYFGPGTRLTVL.

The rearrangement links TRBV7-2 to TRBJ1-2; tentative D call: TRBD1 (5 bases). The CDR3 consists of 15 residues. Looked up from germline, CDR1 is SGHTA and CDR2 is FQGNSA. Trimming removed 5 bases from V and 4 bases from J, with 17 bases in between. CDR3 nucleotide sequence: TGTGCCAGCAGCCCCGGAGCAGGGTGGGGCTATGGCTACACCTTC. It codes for CASSPGAGWGYGYTF.

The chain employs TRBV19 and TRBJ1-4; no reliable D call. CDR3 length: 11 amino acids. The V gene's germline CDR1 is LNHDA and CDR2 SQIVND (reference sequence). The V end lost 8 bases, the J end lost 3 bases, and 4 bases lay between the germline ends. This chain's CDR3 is CASSSNEKLFF. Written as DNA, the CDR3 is TGTGCCAGTTCTTCTAATGAAAAACTGTTTTTT. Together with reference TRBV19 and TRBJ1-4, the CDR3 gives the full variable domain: DGGITQSPKYLFRKEGQNVTLSCEQNLNHDAMYWYRQDPGQGLRLIYYSQIVNDFQKGDIAEGYSVSREKKESFPLTVTSAQKNPTAFYLCASSSNEKLFFGSGTQLSVL.

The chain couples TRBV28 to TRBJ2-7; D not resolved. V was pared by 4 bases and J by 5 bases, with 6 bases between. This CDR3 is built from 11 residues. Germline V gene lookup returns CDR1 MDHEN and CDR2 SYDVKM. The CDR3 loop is CASSSLHEQYF. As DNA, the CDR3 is TGTGCCAGCAGTTCCCTCCACGAGCAGTACTTC.

CDR3: CASSLQDLNTEAFF. For the CDR3, the DNA is TGTGCCAGCTCACTACAGGATTTGAACACTGAAGCTTTCTTT. This sequence joins TRBV18 and TRBJ1-1, with a possible D match to TRBD1 (5 bases). Trimming removed 4 bases from V and 0 bases from J, with 9 bases in between. CDR1 is KGHSH and CDR2 is LQKENI in the germline V gene. The CDR3 spans 14 residues.

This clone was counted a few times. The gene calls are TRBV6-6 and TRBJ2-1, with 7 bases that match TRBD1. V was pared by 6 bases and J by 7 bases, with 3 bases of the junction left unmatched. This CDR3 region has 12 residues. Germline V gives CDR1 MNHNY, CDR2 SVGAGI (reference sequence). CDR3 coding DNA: TGTGCCAGCAGCCCGACAGGGAATGAGCAGTTCTTC. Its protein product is CASSPTGNEQFF.

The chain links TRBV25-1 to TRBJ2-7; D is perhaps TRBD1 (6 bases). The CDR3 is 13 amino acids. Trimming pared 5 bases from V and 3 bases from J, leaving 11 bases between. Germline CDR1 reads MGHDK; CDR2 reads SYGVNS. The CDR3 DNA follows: TGTGCCAGCAGTTCACAGGGTGTCTACGAGCAGTACTTC. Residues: CASSSQGVYEQYF.